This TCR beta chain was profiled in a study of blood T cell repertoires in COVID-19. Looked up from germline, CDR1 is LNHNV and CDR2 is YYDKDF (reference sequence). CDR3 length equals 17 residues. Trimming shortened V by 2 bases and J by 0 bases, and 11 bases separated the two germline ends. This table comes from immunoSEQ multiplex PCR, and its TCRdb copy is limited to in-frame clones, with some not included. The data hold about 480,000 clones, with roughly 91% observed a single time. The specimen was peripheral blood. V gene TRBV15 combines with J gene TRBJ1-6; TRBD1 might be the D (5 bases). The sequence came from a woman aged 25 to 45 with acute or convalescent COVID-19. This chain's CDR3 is CATSRSDSSSYNSPLHF. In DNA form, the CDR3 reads TGTGCCACCAGCAGATCAGACAGTAGCTCCTATAATTCACCCCTCCACTTT.